This TCR beta chain was sequenced during a study of cytomegalovirus exposure and HLA in healthy donors. General study findings and limits: Cytomegalovirus association was listed for 164 TCR beta chains. Reports indicated that the classifier achieved high specificity and sensitivity in diagnosing cytomegalovirus status. For most TCR sequences rarity was the rule, although some public TCRs occurred in many donors.

A note on this clone: Its cognate antigen is unknown.

Germline CDR1 reads MNHNS; CDR2 reads SASEGT. The junction had 9 bases not matched to a gene; V was cut back by 7 bases and J by 1 base. The CDR3 length is 15 residues. Some clones are missing from TCRdb's copy, which holds only in-frame ones; the method was immunoSEQ multiplex PCR. This sample has 120,000 to 150,000 clones; around 90% occur once, and the top ten carry about 4.9%. The receptor comes from a man aged 18 to 35 in good health and CMV-seropositive. The chain carries TRBV6-1 and TRBJ2-5; 7 nucleotides match TRBD1. The sample consisted of PBMCs. CDR3 protein: CASTQTGTAQETQYF. In DNA, the CDR3 is TGTGCCAGCACTCAAACCGGGACAGCCCAAGAGACCCAGTACTTC.